This paragraph covers one TCR beta chain sequence. Its antigen is not known. This entry is derived from a study of somatic mutations in cytotoxic T cells in rheumatoid arthritis. Findings and limits, study-wide: Expanded CD8+ clones had unknown antigen targets. TRBV07 showed slight underrepresentation in rheumatoid arthritis patients, unadjusted for multiple comparisons. Among rheumatoid arthritis patients and age-matched healthy controls, CD8+ T-cell clonality was not significantly different.

CDR3 length equals 13 residues. Germline CDR1 reads SGHTA; CDR2 reads FQGTGA. Trimming cost V 5 bases and J 8 bases, with 13 bases left between them. As originally analysed: In patients, CD8+ clones bigger than 1% rarely had the same sequence as a published virus-specific TCRB. Repertoires were generated with immunoSEQ multiplex PCR, while TCRdb's copy carries only in-frame clones and drops some. The DNA was the basis for D and trimming; V, J and clone size are from that table. Here the sample spans more than 15,000 clones, more than 70% being singletons. The chain carries TRBV7-3 and TRBJ2-1; perhaps TRBD1 as D (6 bases). Sequenced: CD8+ T cells sorted from blood. The TCR comes from an adult with rheumatoid arthritis. The CDR3 sequence: CASSLSRGDEQFF. CDR3 nucleotide sequence: TGTGCCAGCAGCCTCAGCAGGGGTGATGAGCAGTTCTTC.